A selection of T cell receptor beta chains follows, all from one sample in a study of immune evolution from preneoplasia to lung adenocarcinoma. The method was immunoSEQ multiplex PCR; TCRdb's version includes in-frame clones alone and lacks a portion of them. Counted here are about 6,300 clones, approximately 83% occurring once; the ten biggest clones make up 2.5% to 3%. Sequencing used FFPE lung adenocarcinoma in situ tissue. These receptors were obtained from a donor aged 70 or older with lung adenocarcinoma. The CDR3 runs from the conserved cysteine through the conserved F or W. D genes are given only for firm matches. Some rows mark clone size as missing; the rest say once, few, many or name a class of expanded clone.

>TRBV6-1|.|.|TRBJ1-1
TGTGCCAGCAGTTGGCTGTGGGACACTGAAGCTTTCTTT
CASSWLWDTEAFF
>TRBV9|.|.|TRBJ2-2
TGTGCCAGCAGCGTAGAGCTTAACACCGGGGAGCTGTTTTTT
CASSVELNTGELFF
>TRBV6-1|.|.|TRBJ2-5
TGTGCCAGCAGGCGGGACACCAAAGAGACCCAGTACTTC
CASRRDTKETQYF
>TRBV6-5|.|.|TRBJ2-2
TGTGCCAGCAGTTACGTTGAAGCGAACACCGGGGAGCTGTTTTTT
CASSYVEANTGELFF
>TRBV23-1|.|.|TRBJ1-1
TGCGCCAGCAGTCGGCGGACTGAAGCTTTCTTT
CASSRRTEAFF
>TRBV15|TRBD2|once|TRBJ2-3
TGTGCCACCAGCCCTAGTGGGAGGGGCACAGATACGCAGTATTTT
CATSPSGRGTDTQYF
>TRBV19|TRBD2|few|TRBJ2-5
TGTGCCAGTAGTTTCGGACTAGCGGGAGGGCCGAGGACCCAGTACTTC
CASSFGLAGGPRTQYF
>TRBV15|.|.|TRBJ2-5
TGTGCCACCAGCAGAGAGAGAACAGAAGAGACCCAGTACTTC
CATSRERTEETQYF
>TRBV11-1|TRBD2|once|TRBJ2-7
TGTGCCAGCAGCGAGGGACTAGCGGCCTACGAGCAGTACTTC
CASSEGLAAYEQYF
>TRBV5-1|.|.|TRBJ1-1
TGCGCCAGCAGTATTACGGGTGGCACTGAAGCTTTCTTT
CASSITGGTEAFF